This entry concerns a single T cell receptor (beta chain). The record originates from a study of blood T cell repertoires in COVID-19. In the study overall: COVID-19 samples, acute and convalescent, were from the United States, Italy and Spain. T cells, B-cell-depleted T cells, or PBMCs supplied cDNA or gDNA.

Sequencing used immunoSEQ multiplex PCR; TCRdb keeps in-frame clones, though not all of them. The profile shows 250,000 or so clones, about 91% of them singletons. The sequence derives from a woman between 40 and 50 years old who had recovered from COVID-19. Material: peripheral blood.

Written as DNA, the CDR3 is TGTGCCAGCAGTTATTGGGGGGGCACTGAAGCTTTCTTT. This gives the protein CASSYWGGTEAFF. This rearrangement joins TRBV6-5 to TRBJ1-1, with D perhaps matching TRBD1 (5 bases). Germline CDR1 and CDR2: MNHEY and SVGAGI. The V end was cut by 3 bases, the J end by 4 bases, with 9 bases between. This CDR3 is 13 amino acids long.